This TCR beta chain was documented in a study of blood T cell repertoires in COVID-19. Overall study: PBMCs, B-cell-depleted T cells, or T cells were the source of the cDNA or gDNA that made up the material.

The CDR3 spans 14 residues. Germline-derived CDR1 and CDR2 are LGHDT and YNNKEL (reference sequence). V trimming: 1 base; J trimming: 12 bases; junction bases outside the gene matches: 8. Measured with immunoSEQ multiplex PCR; TCRdb has only the in-frame clones, and not every one. The sample has under 150,000 clones; roughly 88% are singletons. The chain links TRBV3-1 (or the pseudogene TRBV3-2) to TRBJ2-1; TRBD1 matches 8 bases. Sequencing was performed on peripheral blood. The source is a human donor in a cohort sampled during active COVID-19. The CDR3 reads CASSQGDRGIRQFF. The CDR3 DNA is TGTGCCAGCAGCCAAGGAGACAGGGGAATAAGGCAGTTCTTC.